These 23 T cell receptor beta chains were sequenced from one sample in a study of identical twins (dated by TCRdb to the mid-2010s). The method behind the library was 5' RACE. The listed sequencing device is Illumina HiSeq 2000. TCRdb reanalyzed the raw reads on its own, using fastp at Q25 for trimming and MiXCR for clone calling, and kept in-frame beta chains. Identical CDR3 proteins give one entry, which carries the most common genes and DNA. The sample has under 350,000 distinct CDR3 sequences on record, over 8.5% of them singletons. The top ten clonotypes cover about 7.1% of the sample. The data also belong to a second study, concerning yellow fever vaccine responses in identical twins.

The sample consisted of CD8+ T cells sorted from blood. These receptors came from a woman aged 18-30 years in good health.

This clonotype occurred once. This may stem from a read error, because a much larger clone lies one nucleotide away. The CDR3 region has the DNA TGCGCCAGCAGCCAATTGAAGAACTACGAGCAGTACTTC. Protein sequence: CASSQLKNYEQYF. The chain combines TRBV4-3 with TRBJ2-7; D is undetermined. The CDR3 length is 13 residues. The germline gives CDR1 LGHNA, CDR2 YSLEER. The ends were cut back, 2 bases at V and 3 bases at J, with 8 bases in the middle.

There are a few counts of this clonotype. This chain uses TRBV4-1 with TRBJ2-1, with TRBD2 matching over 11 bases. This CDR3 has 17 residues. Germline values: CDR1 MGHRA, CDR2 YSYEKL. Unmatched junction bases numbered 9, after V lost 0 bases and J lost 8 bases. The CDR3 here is CASSQELAGGSPDEQFF. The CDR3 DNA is TGCGCCAGCAGCCAAGAGTTAGCGGGAGGGTCTCCTGATGAGCAGTTCTTC.

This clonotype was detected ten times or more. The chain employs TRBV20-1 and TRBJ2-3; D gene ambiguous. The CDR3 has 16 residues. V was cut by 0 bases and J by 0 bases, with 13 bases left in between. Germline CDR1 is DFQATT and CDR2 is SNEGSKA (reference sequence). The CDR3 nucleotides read TGCAGTGCTAGAGACCCCCCGACCGAGAGCACAGATACGCAGTATTTT. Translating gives CSARDPPTESTDTQYF.

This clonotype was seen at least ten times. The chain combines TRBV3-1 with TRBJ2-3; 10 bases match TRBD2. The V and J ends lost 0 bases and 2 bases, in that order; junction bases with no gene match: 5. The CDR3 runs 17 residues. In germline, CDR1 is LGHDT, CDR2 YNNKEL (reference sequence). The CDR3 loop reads CASSQDLLAGATDTQYF. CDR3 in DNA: TGTGCCAGCAGCCAAGATCTGCTAGCGGGGGCCACAGATACGCAGTATTTT.

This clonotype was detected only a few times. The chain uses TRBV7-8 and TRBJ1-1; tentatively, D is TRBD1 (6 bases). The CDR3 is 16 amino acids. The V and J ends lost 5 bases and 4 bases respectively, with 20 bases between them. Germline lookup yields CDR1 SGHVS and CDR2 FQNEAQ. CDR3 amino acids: CASSLSPYRASTEAFF. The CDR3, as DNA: TGTGCCAGCAGCCTAAGCCCTTACAGGGCGTCCACTGAAGCTTTCTTT.

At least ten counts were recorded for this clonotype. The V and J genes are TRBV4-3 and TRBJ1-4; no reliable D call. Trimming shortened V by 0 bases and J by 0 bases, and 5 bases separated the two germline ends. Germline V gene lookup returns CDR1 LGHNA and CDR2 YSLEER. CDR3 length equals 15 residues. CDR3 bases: TGCGCCAGCAGCCAAGATGTTGCAACTAATGAAAAACTGTTTTTT. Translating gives CASSQDVATNEKLFF.

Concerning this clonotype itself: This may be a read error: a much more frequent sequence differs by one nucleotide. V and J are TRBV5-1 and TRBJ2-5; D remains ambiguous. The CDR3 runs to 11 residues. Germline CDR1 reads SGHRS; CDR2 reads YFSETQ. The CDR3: CPSSSKETQYF. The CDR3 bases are TGCCCCAGCAGCTCAAAAGAGACCCAGTACTTC.

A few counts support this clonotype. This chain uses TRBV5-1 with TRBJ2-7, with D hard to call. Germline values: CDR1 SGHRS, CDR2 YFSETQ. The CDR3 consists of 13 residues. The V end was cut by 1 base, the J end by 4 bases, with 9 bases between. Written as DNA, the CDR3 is TGCGCCAGCAGCTTGTTCATACCGTACGAGCAGTACTTC. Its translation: CASSLFIPYEQYF.

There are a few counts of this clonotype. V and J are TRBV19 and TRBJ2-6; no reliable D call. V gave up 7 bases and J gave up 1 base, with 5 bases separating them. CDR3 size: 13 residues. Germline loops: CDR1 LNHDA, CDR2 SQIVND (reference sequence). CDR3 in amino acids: CASTESGANVLTF. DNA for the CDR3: TGTGCCAGTACGGAATCTGGGGCCAACGTCCTGACTTTC.

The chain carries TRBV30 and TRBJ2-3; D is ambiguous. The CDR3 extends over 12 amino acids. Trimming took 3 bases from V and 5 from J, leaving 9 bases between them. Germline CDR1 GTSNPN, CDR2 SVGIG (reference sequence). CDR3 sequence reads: CAWSAREDTQYF. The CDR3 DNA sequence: TGTGCCTGGAGCGCCAGAGAAGATACGCAGTATTTT. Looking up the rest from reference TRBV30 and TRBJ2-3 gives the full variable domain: SQTIHQWPATLVQPVGSPLSLECTVEGTSNPNLYWYRQAAGRGLQLLFYSVGIGQISSEVPQNLSASRPQDRQFILSSKKLLLSDSGFYLCAWSAREDTQYFGPGTRLTVL.

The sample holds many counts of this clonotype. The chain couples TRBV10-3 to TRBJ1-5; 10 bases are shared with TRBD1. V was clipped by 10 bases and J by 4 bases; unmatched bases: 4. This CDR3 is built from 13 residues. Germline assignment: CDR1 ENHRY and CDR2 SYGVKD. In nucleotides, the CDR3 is TGTGCCACCCGGACAGGGGGAAATCAGCCCCAGCATTTT. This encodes CATRTGGNQPQHF.

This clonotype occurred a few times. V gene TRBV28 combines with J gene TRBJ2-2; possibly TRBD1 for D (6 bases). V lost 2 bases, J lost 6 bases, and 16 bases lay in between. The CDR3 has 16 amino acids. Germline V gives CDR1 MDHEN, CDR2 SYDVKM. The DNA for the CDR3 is TGTGCCAGCAGTTTAAGTGGAAGCAGGGGAGCCGGGGAGCTGTTTTTT. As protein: CASSLSGSRGAGELFF. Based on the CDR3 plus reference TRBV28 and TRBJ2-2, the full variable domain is DVKVTQSSRYLVKRTGEKVFLECVQDMDHENMFWYRQDPGLGLRLIYFSYDVKMKEKGDIPEGYSVSREKKERFSLILESASTNQTSMYLCASSLSGSRGAGELFFGEGSRLTVL.

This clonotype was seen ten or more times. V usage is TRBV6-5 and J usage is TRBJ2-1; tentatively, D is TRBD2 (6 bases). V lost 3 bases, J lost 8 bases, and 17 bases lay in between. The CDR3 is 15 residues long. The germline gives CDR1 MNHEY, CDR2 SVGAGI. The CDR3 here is CASSYLVGGVHEQFF. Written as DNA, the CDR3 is TGTGCCAGCAGTTATCTCGTGGGGGGAGTTCATGAGCAGTTCTTC.

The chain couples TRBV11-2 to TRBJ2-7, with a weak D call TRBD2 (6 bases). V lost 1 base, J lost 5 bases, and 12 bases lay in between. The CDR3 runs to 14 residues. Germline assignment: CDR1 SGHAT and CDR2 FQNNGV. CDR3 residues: CASSLVRAGNEQYF. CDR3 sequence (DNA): TGTGCCAGCAGCTTAGTTAGGGCGGGAAACGAGCAGTACTTC.

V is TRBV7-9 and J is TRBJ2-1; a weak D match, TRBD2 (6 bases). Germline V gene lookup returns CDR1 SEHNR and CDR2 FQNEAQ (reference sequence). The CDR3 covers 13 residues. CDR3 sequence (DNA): TGTGCGGGGCGGGACTCCACCTACAATGAGCAGTTCTTC. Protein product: CAGRDSTYNEQFF.

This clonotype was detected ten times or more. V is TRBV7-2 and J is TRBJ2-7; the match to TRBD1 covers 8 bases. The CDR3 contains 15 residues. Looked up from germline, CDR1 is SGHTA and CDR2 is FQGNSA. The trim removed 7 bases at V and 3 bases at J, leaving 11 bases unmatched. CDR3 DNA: TGTGCCAGCACCGACTCGACAGGGGATATCTACGAGCAGTACTTC. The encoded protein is CASTDSTGDIYEQYF. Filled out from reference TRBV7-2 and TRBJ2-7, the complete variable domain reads GAGVSQSPSNKVTEKGKDVELRCDPISGHTALYWYRQSLGQGLEFLIYFQGNSAPDKSGLPSDRFSAERTGGSVSTLTIQRTQQEDSAVYLCASTDSTGDIYEQYFGPGTRLTVT.

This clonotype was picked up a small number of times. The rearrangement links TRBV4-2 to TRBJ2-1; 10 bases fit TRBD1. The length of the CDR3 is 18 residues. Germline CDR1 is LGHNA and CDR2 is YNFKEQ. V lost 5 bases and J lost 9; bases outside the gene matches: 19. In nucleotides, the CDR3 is TGTGCCAGCAGCGGGACAGGGGCCGTTGGGGGGCCCTTAGGTGAGCAGTTCTTC. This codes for CASSGTGAVGGPLGEQFF.

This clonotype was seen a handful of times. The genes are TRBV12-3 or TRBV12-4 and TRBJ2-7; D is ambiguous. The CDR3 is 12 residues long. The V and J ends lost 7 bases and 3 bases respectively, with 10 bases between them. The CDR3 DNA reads TGTGCCAGCACTCTCCAAAACTACGAGCAGTACTTC. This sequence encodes CASTLQNYEQYF.

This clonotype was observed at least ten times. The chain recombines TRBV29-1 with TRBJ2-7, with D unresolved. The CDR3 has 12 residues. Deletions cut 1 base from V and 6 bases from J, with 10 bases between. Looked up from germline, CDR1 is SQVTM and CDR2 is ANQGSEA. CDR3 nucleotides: TGCAGCGTTGAAGGGCGTTTCGGCGAGCAGTACTTC. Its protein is CSVEGRFGEQYF.

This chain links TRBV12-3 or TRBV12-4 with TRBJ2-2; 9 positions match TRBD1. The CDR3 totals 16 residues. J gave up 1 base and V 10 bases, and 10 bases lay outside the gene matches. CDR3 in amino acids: CAIVPDRGQNTGELFF. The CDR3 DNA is TGTGCCATCGTACCGGACAGGGGCCAGAACACCGGGGAGCTGTTTTTT.

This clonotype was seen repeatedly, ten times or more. DNA for the CDR3: TGTGCCAGCAGCCAAGGGGTGCCGTATGGGGCCGGCGGGGAGCTGTTTTTT. Protein product: CASSQGVPYGAGGELFF. The rearrangement uses TRBV4-2 and TRBJ2-2; D might be TRBD1 (5 bases). The CDR3 covers 17 residues. The germline V gene encodes CDR1 LGHNA and CDR2 YNFKEQ. V was shortened by 1 base and J by 7 bases, with 19 bases between the two germline ends.

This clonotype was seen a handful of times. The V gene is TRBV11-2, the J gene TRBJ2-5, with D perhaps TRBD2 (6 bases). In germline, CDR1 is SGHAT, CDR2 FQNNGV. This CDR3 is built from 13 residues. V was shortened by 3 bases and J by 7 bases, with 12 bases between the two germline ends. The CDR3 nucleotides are TGTGCCAGCAGCTTTGGGGACGGGGGGACCCAGTACTTC. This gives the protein CASSFGDGGTQYF.

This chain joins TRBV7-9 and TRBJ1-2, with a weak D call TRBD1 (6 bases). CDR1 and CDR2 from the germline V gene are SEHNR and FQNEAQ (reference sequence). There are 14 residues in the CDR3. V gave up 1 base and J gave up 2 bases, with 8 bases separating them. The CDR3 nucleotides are TGTGCCAGCAGCTTAGTCGACAGGAACTATGGCTACACCTTC. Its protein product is CASSLVDRNYGYTF.